This T cell receptor (beta chain) emerged from a study of monozygotic twins with inflammatory bowel disease. Concerning this clonotype: The antigen is undetermined.

Total RNA, at approximately 4,000 ng, went into every TCR library. Reanalyzing the 5' RACE reads, TCRdb keeps one entry per CDR3 protein, without DNA. Its table lists 420,000 or so distinct CDR3 sequences. Study conclusions and caveats: Evidence failed to back one strong IBD-linked signal or clonotype. Part of the variability in patient repertoires may have come from differing immunosuppressive treatments. Concordance status among twins (concordant versus discordant) showed no link to repertoire similarity, possibly from limited power.

This TCR came from a human donor with ulcerative colitis or Crohn's disease, or a healthy co-twin of an affected twin (not recorded which). Sequenced sample: blood.

This CDR3 is CASSLGAYNTGELFF. The genes are TRBV5-5 and TRBJ2-2; TCRdb's D call, TRBD1, is unchecked because there is no DNA. This CDR3 is built from 15 residues. Germline CDR1 reads SGHKS; CDR2 reads YYEKEE (reference sequence).